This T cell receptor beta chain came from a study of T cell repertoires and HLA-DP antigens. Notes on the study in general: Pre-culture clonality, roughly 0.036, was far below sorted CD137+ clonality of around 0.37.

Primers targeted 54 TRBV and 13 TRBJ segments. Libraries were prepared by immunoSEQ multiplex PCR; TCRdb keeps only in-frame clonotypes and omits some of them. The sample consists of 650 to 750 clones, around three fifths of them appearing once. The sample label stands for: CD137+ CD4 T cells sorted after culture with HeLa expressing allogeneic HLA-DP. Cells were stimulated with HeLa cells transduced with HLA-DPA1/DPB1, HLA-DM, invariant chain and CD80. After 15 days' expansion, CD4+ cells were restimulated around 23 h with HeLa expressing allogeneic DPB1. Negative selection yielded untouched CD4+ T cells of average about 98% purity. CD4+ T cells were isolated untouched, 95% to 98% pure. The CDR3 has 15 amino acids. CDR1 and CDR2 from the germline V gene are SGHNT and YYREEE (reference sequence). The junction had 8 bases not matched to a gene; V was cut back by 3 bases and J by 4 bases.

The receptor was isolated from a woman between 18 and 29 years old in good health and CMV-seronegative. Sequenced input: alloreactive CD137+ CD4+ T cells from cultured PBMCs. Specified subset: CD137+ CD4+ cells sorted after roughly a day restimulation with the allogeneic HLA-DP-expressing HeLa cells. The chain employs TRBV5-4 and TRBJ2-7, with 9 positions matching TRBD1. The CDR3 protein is CASSYRDREGYEQYV. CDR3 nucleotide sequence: TGTGCCAGCAGCTACCGGGACAGGGAGGGGTACGAGCAGTACGTC.